These T cell receptor beta chains were read from a single sample in a study of blood T cell repertoires in COVID-19. Sequencing was performed with immunoSEQ multiplex PCR; in TCRdb, only in-frame clones are kept and a portion is missing. Seen here are roughly 73,000 clones, roughly 76% observed once, and the top ten hold approximately 20%. Sequenced material: peripheral blood. The source of these receptors is a woman aged 70 to 79 with acute or convalescent COVID-19. Each CDR3 is given with its conserved first and last residue. D genes are given only for firm matches. Size values are once, few and many counts, or a class for expanded clones, and some rows have none.

d_gene | j_gene | abundance | v_gene | CDR3aa | CDR3nt
TRBD2 | TRBJ2-3 | NA | TRBV11-3 | CASTTGTRSTDTQYF | TGTGCCAGCACCACAGGGACTAGGTCGACAGATACGCAGTATTTT
NA | TRBJ1-2 | NA | TRBV7-2 | CASTSGANYGYTF | TGTGCCAGCACGTCAGGGGCCAACTATGGCTACACCTTC
NA | TRBJ1-1 | NA | TRBV28 | CASSLGAGKASEAFF | TGTGCCAGCAGTTTGGGTGCAGGGAAGGCTTCTGAAGCTTTCTTT
TRBD2 | TRBJ2-1 | NA | TRBV19 | CASSIAQRENEQFF | TGTGCCAGTAGTATTGCCCAGCGGGAGAATGAGCAGTTCTTC
TRBD1 | TRBJ1-4 | NA | TRBV4-1 | CASSQTGQGNEKLFF | TGCGCCAGCAGCCAGACGGGACAGGGAAATGAAAAACTGTTTTTT
NA | TRBJ2-7 | few | TRBV11-1 | CASSFTAYYEQYF | TGTGCCAGCAGCTTCACAGCATACTACGAGCAGTACTTC
NA | TRBJ1-1 | NA | TRBV20-1 | CSASDSFDWNTEAFF | TGCAGTGCTAGTGATTCCTTCGACTGGAACACTGAAGCTTTCTTT
TRBD1 | TRBJ1-6 | once | TRBV7-9 | CASSLVGTGVSPLHF | TGTGCCAGCAGCTTAGTCGGGACAGGGGTTTCACCCCTCCACTTT
TRBD1 | TRBJ2-2 | NA | TRBV5-1 | CASSHDRGRVTGELFF | TGCGCCAGCAGTCATGACAGGGGGCGCGTCACCGGGGAGCTGTTTTTT
TRBD1 | TRBJ1-6 | many | TRBV5-1 | CASSWRQGTDSPLHF | TGCGCCAGCAGCTGGCGACAGGGTACTGATTCACCCCTCCACTTT
TRBD2 | TRBJ2-7 | many | TRBV14 | CASSPVWVAGGGEQYF | TGTGCCAGCAGCCCAGTTTGGGTTGCGGGAGGAGGCGAGCAGTACTTC
TRBD1 | TRBJ1-2 | NA | TRBV6-1 | CASSERVKGAGGYTF | TGTGCCAGCAGTGAAAGGGTCAAGGGGGCGGGAGGCTACACCTTC
TRBD1 | TRBJ1-2 | once | TRBV5-6 | CASQTGRHGYTF | TGTGCCAGCCAGACAGGGAGACATGGCTACACCTTC
TRBD2 | TRBJ2-4 | NA | TRBV5-1 | CASRRLAGEGIQYF | TGCGCCAGCAGACGGCTAGCGGGAGAGGGCATTCAGTACTTC
TRBD2 | TRBJ2-5 | NA | TRBV7-8 | CASSFLASGNRGETQYF | TGTGCCAGCAGCTTTTTGGCTAGCGGGAATCGGGGGGAGACCCAGTACTTC
NA | TRBJ2-1 | NA | TRBV19 | CASSVRGGDEQFF | TGTGCCAGTAGCGTTAGGGGAGGCGATGAGCAGTTCTTC
TRBD2 | TRBJ2-7 | NA | TRBV5-1 | CASSLGESGGLGDEQYF | TGCGCCAGCAGCTTGGGTGAGTCGGGAGGGCTTGGGGACGAGCAGTACTTC
NA | TRBJ2-2 | NA | TRBV7-2 | CASSPSVGPGTGELFF | TGTGCCAGCAGCCCTTCGGTTGGCCCAGGAACCGGGGAGCTGTTTTTT
NA | TRBJ2-3 | NA | TRBV11-3 | CASSFEAGRTDTQYF | TGTGCCAGCAGCTTTGAGGCGGGCCGCACAGATACGCAGTATTTT
NA | TRBJ1-1 | NA | TRBV19 | CASSIGRSAFF | TGTGCCAGTAGTATAGGGCGGTCGGCTTTCTTT
NA | TRBJ2-5 | NA | TRBV5-4 | CASSLAGGRGPSKETQYF | TGTGCCAGCAGCTTGGCCGGTGGCAGGGGCCCTTCCAAAGAGACCCAGTACTTC
TRBD1 | TRBJ1-2 | NA | TRBV2 | CARSGQGARTF | TGTGCCAGATCGGGACAGGGGGCCCGCACCTTC
NA | TRBJ1-1 | NA | TRBV5-1 | CASSLQGGMNTEAFF | TGCGCCAGCAGCTTGCAGGGTGGCATGAACACTGAAGCTTTCTTT
TRBD1 | TRBJ2-3 | few | TRBV14 | CASSQPGTGVHTQYF | TGTGCCAGCAGCCAGCCCGGGACAGGGGTGCATACGCAGTATTTT
NA | TRBJ2-2 | NA | TRBV28 | CASSLQGPTGELFF | TGTGCCAGCAGCCTTCAGGGCCCCACCGGGGAGCTGTTTTTT
TRBD2 | TRBJ2-4 | NA | TRBV11-2 | CASNIIAGAQKNIQYF | TGTGCCAGCAACATAATAGCGGGAGCCCAAAAAAACATTCAGTACTTC
NA | TRBJ2-7 | NA | TRBV10-1 | CASSDYLYEQYF | TGCGCCAGCAGTGACTACCTTTACGAGCAGTACTTC
NA | TRBJ1-5 | few | TRBV19 | CASSIGGGPRAGQPQHF | TGTGCCAGTAGTATCGGGGGGGGACCCCGGGCCGGGCAGCCCCAGCATTTT
TRBD1 | TRBJ2-4 | once | TRBV3-1/TRBV3-2 | CASSPYTGTGKNIQYF | TGTGCCAGCAGCCCCTATACAGGGACAGGGAAAAACATTCAGTACTTC
TRBD1 | TRBJ2-7 | NA | TRBV28 | CASSSTGTGAGEQYF | TGTGCCAGCAGTTCAACCGGGACAGGGGCGGGGGAGCAGTACTTC
TRBD1 | TRBJ1-2 | NA | TRBV18 | CASSPGQGPEGYTF | TGTGCCAGCTCACCTGGACAGGGGCCTGAAGGCTACACCTTC
NA | TRBJ1-3 | NA | TRBV3-1/TRBV3-2 | CASSQIPGGNTIYF | TGTGCCAGCAGCCAAATCCCGGGGGGAAACACCATATATTTT
TRBD1 | TRBJ2-1 | NA | TRBV2 | CASSNQGARGNEQFF | TGTGCCAGCTCGAATCAGGGGGCTCGAGGCAATGAGCAGTTCTTC
TRBD1 | TRBJ1-1 | NA | TRBV7-2 | CASSLGDRAYLNTEAFF | TGTGCCAGCAGCTTGGGGGACAGGGCGTATTTGAACACTGAAGCTTTCTTT
TRBD2 | TRBJ2-3 | once | TRBV30 | CAWTPGRAYVDTQYF | TGTGCCTGGACTCCCGGGAGGGCCTATGTCGATACGCAGTATTTT
NA | TRBJ2-7 | NA | TRBV28 | CASSQAPYEQYF | TGTGCCAGCAGTCAGGCCCCCTACGAGCAGTACTTC
NA | TRBJ1-5 | few | TRBV18 | CASSPLGQKNQPQHF | TGTGCCAGCTCACCCCTTGGACAGAAAAATCAGCCCCAGCATTTT
NA | TRBJ2-1 | NA | TRBV15 | CATSRERAGSSYNEQFF | TGTGCCACCAGCAGAGAAAGGGCGGGAAGCTCCTACAATGAGCAGTTCTTC
NA | TRBJ2-3 | NA | TRBV7-3 | CASSLHPPGLTTSTDTQYF | TGTGCCAGCAGCTTACACCCTCCGGGACTGACAACGAGCACAGATACGCAGTATTTT
NA | TRBJ2-1 | NA | TRBV7-6 | CASSPYPGGRNEQFF | TGTGCCAGCAGCCCCTACCCAGGGGGGCGGAATGAGCAGTTCTTC
NA | TRBJ2-1 | NA | TRBV5-1 | CASSLIPADEQFF | TGCGCCAGCAGCTTGATTCCGGCGGATGAGCAGTTCTTC
TRBD1 | TRBJ1-4 | NA | TRBV28 | CASSFRTGISEKLFF | TGTGCCAGCAGTTTTCGGACAGGGATCAGTGAAAAACTGTTTTTT
NA | TRBJ1-2 | NA | TRBV27 | CASSQIRGNYGYTF | TGTGCCAGCAGTCAGATCAGGGGTAACTATGGCTACACCTTC
TRBD1 | TRBJ1-1 | NA | TRBV5-1 | CASSSGTGAPEAFF | TGCGCCAGCAGCTCCGGGACAGGGGCCCCTGAAGCTTTCTTT
TRBD1 | TRBJ2-5 | NA | TRBV3-1/TRBV3-2 | CASSQDGTGRSETQYF | TGTGCCAGCAGCCAAGATGGGACAGGGCGGTCAGAGACCCAGTACTTC
NA | TRBJ2-1 | NA | TRBV19 | CASRDSGVGYNEQFF | TGTGCCAGTAGAGACTCGGGAGTGGGCTACAATGAGCAGTTCTTC
TRBD1 | TRBJ2-7 | NA | TRBV19 | CASSYGTGTYEQYF | TGTGCCAGTAGTTATGGGACAGGGACCTACGAGCAGTACTTC
TRBD1 | TRBJ2-5 | NA | TRBV4-2 | CASSFADRDGETQYF | TGTGCCAGCAGCTTCGCCGACAGGGATGGAGAGACCCAGTACTTC
TRBD2 | TRBJ2-5 | NA | TRBV7-9 | CASSFWLAGGGETQYF | TGTGCCAGCAGCTTTTGGCTAGCGGGAGGTGGGGAGACCCAGTACTTC
TRBD1 | TRBJ2-7 | NA | TRBV28 | CASRLPGQGTDEQYF | TGTGCCAGCAGGTTGCCGGGACAGGGTACGGACGAGCAGTACTTC